The sample holds many counts of the clone carrying this T cell receptor beta chain. This record belongs to a study of neurological immune-mediated disorders. Time point given: longitudinal time-point 2. cDNA synthesis was performed by 5'RACE with 10-nucleotide random UMIs. TCRdb re-derived calls from the 5' RACE reads in MiXCR, one entry per CDR3 protein. This repertoire shows 50,000 or so distinct CDR3 sequences, roughly 14% found once; its top ten account for 4.5%. V was pared by 5 bases and J by 5 bases, with 12 bases between. Germline V gives CDR1 SNHLY, CDR2 FYNNEI. CDR3 length: 13 residues. V and J are TRBV2 and TRBJ1-1; possibly TRBD1 for D (6 bases). Sequences were obtained from PBMCs. This TCR came from a male donor with HTLV-1-associated myelopathy (HAM/TSP). CDR3 region: CASSNRDGTEAFF. For the CDR3, the DNA is TGTGCCAGCAGTAACAGGGATGGGACTGAAGCTTTCTTT.